This is a list of T cell receptor beta chains from one sample in a study of blood T cell repertoires in COVID-19. TCRdb keeps only in-frame clones here, not all; method: immunoSEQ multiplex PCR. The sample has about 64,000 clones; 65% to 90% are singletons. The sample was peripheral blood. These receptor sequences come from an older woman with acute or convalescent COVID-19. Both conserved end residues are part of each CDR3. The D gene is left open where the match is weak. The size entry is marked missing in some rows and otherwise reads once, few, many or a size class.

d_gene	j_gene	abundance	v_gene	CDR3aa	CDR3nt
-	TRBJ2-1	-	TRBV7-9	CASSSNQGWEQFF	TGTGCCAGCAGCTCAAACCAGGGATGGGAGCAGTTCTTC
TRBD2	TRBJ2-2	-	TRBV15	CATSPGSGDTGELFF	TGTGCCACCAGCCCCGGAAGCGGGGACACCGGGGAGCTGTTTTTT
-	TRBJ1-5	-	TRBV19	CASSIQGQTFSFNGNQPQHF	TGTGCCAGTAGTATTCAGGGGCAGACCTTTTCTTTTAATGGCAATCAGCCCCAGCATTTT
-	TRBJ1-3	-	TRBV29-1	CSVGSISAGNTIYF	TGCAGCGTTGGGTCCATTTCGGCTGGAAACACCATATATTTT
-	TRBJ1-3	-	TRBV3-1/TRBV3-2	CASSQDGISGNTIYF	TGTGCCAGCAGCCAAGACGGGATTTCTGGAAACACCATATATTTT
-	TRBJ2-7	-	TRBV21-1	CASSIWTSGGVKYF	TGTGCCAGCAGCATCTGGACTAGCGGGGGGGTGAAGTACTTC
-	TRBJ1-6	few	TRBV19	CASSIVGRGSPLHF	TGTGCCAGTAGTATAGTAGGCAGGGGATCACCCCTCCACTTT
TRBD1	TRBJ1-1	-	TRBV28	CASSPFRGPGTEAFF	TGTGCCAGCAGTCCTTTCAGGGGGCCGGGCACTGAAGCTTTCTTT
TRBD2	TRBJ2-2	-	TRBV30	CAWTREGGELFF	TGTGCCTGGACCCGGGAGGGCGGGGAGCTGTTTTTT
TRBD1	TRBJ2-1	-	TRBV6-2/TRBV6-3	CASSYWDRVNEQFF	TGTGCCAGCAGTTACTGGGACAGAGTCAATGAGCAGTTCTTC
-	TRBJ1-1	few	TRBV6-6	CASSPRLGGNTEAFF	TGTGCCAGCAGTCCCCGTCTGGGGGGTAACACTGAAGCTTTCTTT
-	TRBJ2-7	-	TRBV12-3/TRBV12-4	CASSSAAEQYF	TGTGCCAGCAGTTCGGCGGCCGAGCAGTACTTC
TRBD2	TRBJ2-3	-	TRBV10-2	CASSDPTSGGTQYF	TGCGCCAGCAGTGACCCGACTAGCGGGGGAACGCAGTATTTT
-	TRBJ1-6	-	TRBV5-4	CASSLTGFLGSPLHF	TGTGCCAGCAGCTTAACAGGGTTTTTGGGATCACCCCTCCACTTT
-	TRBJ2-2	-	TRBV7-3	CASSLSYSPGELFF	TGTGCCAGCAGCTTAAGTTACTCCCCCGGGGAGCTGTTTTTT
TRBD1	TRBJ1-2	-	TRBV7-2	CASSPRDSFSGYTF	TGTGCCAGCAGCCCCCGGGACAGTTTCTCTGGCTACACCTTC
-	TRBJ2-3	-	TRBV5-1	CASGSAGDTQYF	TGCGCCAGCGGTTCGGCAGGGGATACGCAGTATTTT
-	TRBJ1-2	-	TRBV9	CASSTDTGYFNYGYTF	TGTGCCAGCAGCACAGATACAGGGTACTTTAACTATGGCTACACCTTC
-	TRBJ1-1	once	TRBV5-1	CASSLVFGTFTEAFF	TGCGCCAGCAGCTTGGTTTTTGGGACATTCACTGAAGCTTTCTTT
TRBD1	TRBJ1-5	-	TRBV2	CASRQGRQPQHF	TGTGCCAGCCGACAGGGGCGACAGCCCCAGCATTTT
TRBD1	TRBJ2-7	-	TRBV5-1	CASSPGGTGSYEQYF	TGCGCCAGCAGCCCTGGCGGGACAGGCTCCTACGAGCAGTACTTC
-	TRBJ2-5	-	TRBV13	CASSLGAYQETQYF	TGTGCCAGCAGCTTAGGTGCGTACCAAGAGACCCAGTACTTC
-	TRBJ2-3	-	TRBV5-5	CASSLDTNTDTQYF	TGTGCCAGCAGCTTGGACACAAACACAGATACGCAGTATTTT
-	TRBJ2-3	-	TRBV5-6	CASSLEGLGDTQYF	TGTGCCAGCAGCTTGGAAGGACTGGGAGATACGCAGTATTTT
-	TRBJ1-3	-	TRBV7-8	CASSLTGSSGNTIYF	TGTGCCAGCAGCCTTACAGGGAGCTCTGGAAACACCATATATTTT
TRBD1	TRBJ1-3	-	TRBV6-5	CASRDVGQGNTIYF	TGTGCCAGCAGAGACGTCGGACAGGGTAACACCATATATTTT
TRBD1	TRBJ1-5	-	TRBV6-1	CASSGTGTYSNQPQHF	TGTGCCAGCAGTGGGACAGGGACATATAGCAATCAGCCCCAGCATTTT
TRBD2	TRBJ2-3	-	TRBV2	CASSERGGDVTDTQYF	TGTGCCAGCAGTGAACGCGGGGGGGATGTTACAGATACGCAGTATTTT